The 14 T cell receptor beta chains presented below share a single source sample, sequenced in a study of graft-versus-host responses after intestinal transplantation (dated by TCRdb to the early 2020s). The time point label for this specimen denotes: cells obtained before transplantation from donor or recipient. Antigens of these TCRs are unknown. Receptors were amplified or captured by the immunoSEQ multiplex PCR assay. The table comes from immuneACCESS by way of TCRdb, which keeps in-frame sequences with V and J called. Part of the clones is missing from these tables; in studies checked, under half for an unresolved V gene and the rest for unknown reasons. In this sample the table shows some 100,000 clones, 90% to 95% of which occur a single time. The ten largest clones represent 1.1% of the sample. The sequencing used unstimulated CD8+ T cells sorted from spleen or lymph node cells, collected before transplant. Every receptor here comes from a human donor who was the organ donor for an intestinal transplant.

This clone was observed a handful of times. The chain couples TRBV4-2 to TRBJ1-1; D not certain. There are 13 residues in the CDR3. Germline V CDR1 and CDR2: LGHNA, YNFKEQ. V was clipped by 5 bases and J by 1 base, with 8 bases between them. The CDR3 DNA is TGTGCCAGCAGCACCGTCGGGAACACTGAAGCTTTCTTT. Its translation: CASSTVGNTEAFF.

The gene calls are TRBV5-6 and TRBJ2-5; 8 positions match TRBD2. The length of the CDR3 is 13 residues. CDR1 SGHDT and CDR2 YYEEEE come from the germline V gene. Unmatched junction bases numbered 2, after V lost 7 bases and J lost 0 bases. This CDR3 reads CASQRENQETQYF. CDR3 sequence (DNA): TGTGCCAGCCAGCGGGAGAACCAAGAGACCCAGTACTTC.

The chain employs TRBV10-3 and TRBJ1-2; 8 bases align to TRBD1. From germline, CDR1 is ENHRY and CDR2 SYGVKD. The V gene end was trimmed by 4 bases and the J gene end by 4 bases; junction bases not matched to a gene: 5. The CDR3 loop spans 14 amino acids. CDR3 bases: TGTGCCATCAGTGGTAACAGGGGGGCCTATGGCTACACCTTC. This encodes CAISGNRGAYGYTF.

The chain has TRBV19 and TRBJ2-7, with TRBD2 matching 8 bases. The V and J ends lost 6 bases and 0 bases, in that order; junction bases with no gene match: 4. The length of the CDR3 is 14 residues. The germline gives CDR1 LNHDA, CDR2 SQIVND (reference sequence). CDR3 loop: CASSAGLASYEQYF. The CDR3 bases are TGTGCCAGTAGCGCAGGACTAGCCTCCTACGAGCAGTACTTC.

The rearrangement uses TRBV2 and TRBJ1-1, with no clear D. Trimming took off 9 bases at V and 0 bases at J, with 5 bases between the two ends. Germline CDR1 SNHLY, CDR2 FYNNEI. There are 11 residues in the CDR3. CDR3 sequence: CARRVNTEAFF. The CDR3 coding sequence is TGTGCCAGACGGGTGAACACTGAAGCTTTCTTT.

The chain recombines TRBV28 with TRBJ2-1; D possibly corresponds to TRBD2 (6 bases). There are 14 residues in the CDR3. V dropped 6 bases and J dropped 7 bases, with 16 bases sitting between them. Germline V gene sequence: CDR1 MDHEN, CDR2 SYDVKM. The DNA for the CDR3 is TGTGCCAGCAGGACCTATCCCGCGGGGAATGAGCAGTTCTTC. Translated: CASRTYPAGNEQFF.

This clone was seen only once. The chain has TRBV4-3 and TRBJ2-1, with a possible D match to TRBD2 (6 bases). The CDR3 is 15 amino acids. V lost 0 bases, J lost 3 bases, and 9 bases lay in between. Per germline, CDR1 LGHNA and CDR2 YSLEER. The CDR3 DNA reads as TGCGCCAGCAGCCAAGATCGAGCGGGCTACAATGAGCAGTTCTTC. As protein: CASSQDRAGYNEQFF.

CDR3 sequence reads: CASSEAQGGGNTIYF. DNA for the CDR3: TGTGCCAGCAGTGAAGCGCAAGGGGGCGGAAACACCATATATTTT. V gene TRBV2 combines with J gene TRBJ1-3; TRBD1 aligns across 7 bases. In germline, CDR1 is SNHLY, CDR2 FYNNEI. This CDR3 spans 15 amino acids. The trim removed 0 bases at V and 4 bases at J, leaving 3 bases unmatched.

The V and J genes are TRBV7-9 and TRBJ2-2, with D maybe TRBD1 (5 bases). The V end lost 8 bases, the J end lost 6 bases, and 16 bases lay between the germline ends. In germline, CDR1 is SEHNR, CDR2 FQNEAQ (reference sequence). The CDR3 loop spans 14 amino acids. CDR3 nucleotides: TGTGCCAGCGACAGAAACCCTTTCCCCGGGGAGCTGTTTTTT. Translated, it gives CASDRNPFPGELFF. The full variable domain, rest sourced from reference TRBV7-9 and TRBJ2-2, is DTGVSQNPRHKITKRGQNVTFRCDPISEHNRLYWYRQTLGQGPEFLTYFQNEAQLEKSRLLSDRFSAERPKGSFSTLEIQRTEQGDSAMYLCASDRNPFPGELFFGEGSRLTVL.

The rearrangement links TRBV19 to TRBJ2-1; 10 bases map to TRBD1. Germline V CDR1 and CDR2: LNHDA, SQIVND (reference sequence). CDR3 size: 15 residues. Losses at the gene ends were 0 bases for V and 5 bases for J; bases not matched to a gene: 1. For the CDR3, the DNA is TGTGCCAGTAGTATAGAGGGGACAGGGGACAATGAGCAGTTCTTC. Translating gives CASSIEGTGDNEQFF.

The chain combines TRBV2 with TRBJ1-2; TRBD1 is a possible D gene (5 bases). The CDR3 length is 13 residues. CDR1 is SNHLY, CDR2 FYNNEI, per germline. CDR3 loop: CAQEQATGYGYTF. The CDR3 nucleotides are TGTGCACAAGAACAGGCAACGGGCTATGGCTACACCTTC.

The rearrangement uses TRBV7-6 and TRBJ2-7, with D possibly TRBD1 on 5 matching bases. V lost 5 bases and J lost 2, with 16 bases in between. The CDR3 loop spans 15 amino acids. Germline CDR1 reads SGHVS; CDR2 reads FNYEAQ. DNA for the CDR3: TGTGCCAGCAGCCAGGCAGGGTGGGGAACCTACGAGCAGTACTTC. It translates to CASSQAGWGTYEQYF.

CDR3 region: CASSWDSSGNTIYF. DNA of the CDR3: TGTGCCAGCAGCTGGGACAGCTCTGGAAACACCATATATTTT. This chain links TRBV7-8 with TRBJ1-3; 7 bases fit TRBD1. The V gene end was trimmed by 4 bases and the J gene end by 0 bases; junction bases not matched to a gene: 0. From germline, CDR1 is SGHVS and CDR2 FQNEAQ. CDR3 length: 14 residues.

The J gene is TRBJ2-7, the V gene TRBV7-9; weak D call: TRBD2 (5 bases). This CDR3 spans 12 amino acids. CDR1 SEHNR and CDR2 FQNEAQ come from the germline V gene (reference sequence). The V end lost 5 bases, the J end lost 3 bases, and 8 bases lay between the germline ends. DNA for the CDR3: TGTGCCAGCAGCCCGGACTTCTACGAGCAGTACTTC. The encoded protein is CASSPDFYEQYF.